This T cell receptor (beta chain) was found in a study of blood T cell repertoires in COVID-19. About the study: The United States, Italy and Spain supplied acute and convalescent COVID-19 samples. The analysed material was cDNA or gDNA that came from T cells, B-cell-depleted T cells, or PBMCs.

Study processing details: Cell counts per sample came from amplifying reference gene primers. Libraries were prepared by immunoSEQ multiplex PCR; TCRdb keeps only in-frame clonotypes and omits some of them. The DNA was the basis for D and trimming; V, J and clone size are from that table. The sample consists of some 96,000 clones, roughly 86% of them appearing once. This CDR3 contains 15 residues. Trimming removed 0 bases at V and 2 bases at J, with 11 bases between. Germline V gene sequence: CDR1 SGHNT, CDR2 YYREEE (reference sequence). The sequencing input was peripheral blood. This receptor was taken from a man aged 45 to 65 with acute or convalescent COVID-19. The chain couples TRBV5-4 to TRBJ1-2; no reliable D call. In DNA, the CDR3 is TGTGCCAGCAGCTTGGGAGTCACTAGCAACTATGGCTACACCTTC. The encoded protein is CASSLGVTSNYGYTF.